These T cell receptor beta chains were read from a single sample in a study of blood T cell repertoires in COVID-19. Clones were read by immunoSEQ multiplex PCR, and TCRdb kept only the in-frame ones, dropping some. The sample carries roughly 160,000 clones, around 90% recorded once. Input material: peripheral blood. The receptors stem from a middle-aged man who had recovered from COVID-19. Each CDR3 is given with its conserved first and last residue. The D gene is left open where the match is weak. Clone size is stated in some rows and not others, as once, few, many or a class when expanded.

-,TRBV3-1/TRBV3-2,-,TRBJ2-7,TGTGCCAGCAGCCAAGACAGTGAGCAGTACTTC,CASSQDSEQYF
-,TRBV7-2,TRBD2,TRBJ2-5,TGTGCCAGCAGCTTTAAGTCTAGCGGGAGGATAGAGACCCAGTACTTC,CASSFKSSGRIETQYF
-,TRBV6-5,-,TRBJ2-2,TGTGCCAGCAGTCAGAACACCGGGGAGCTGTTTTTT,CASSQNTGELFF
few,TRBV30,-,TRBJ1-1,TGTGCCTGGAACCACAGGGCCGGGAACACTGAAGCTTTCTTT,CAWNHRAGNTEAFF
-,TRBV4-3,TRBD1,TRBJ2-3,TGCGCCAGCAGTAAGACAGGGGGCCTCGCAGATACGCAGTATTTT,CASSKTGGLADTQYF
-,TRBV13,-,TRBJ2-1,TGTGCCAGCAGCCGCCAGGGGATTGACAATGAGCAGTTCTTC,CASSRQGIDNEQFF
-,TRBV6-5,TRBD2,TRBJ2-2,TGTGCCAGCAGACCCCTAGCGGGGGACCCCGGGGAGCTGTTTTTT,CASRPLAGDPGELFF
-,TRBV11-2,-,TRBJ1-2,TGTGCCAGCAGCTTATTAAGGAGGGACCAAGGGAATGGCTACACCTTC,CASSLLRRDQGNGYTF
-,TRBV29-1,-,TRBJ2-5,TGCAGCGCACAAGAACCGCCGGGGACCCAGTACTTC,CSAQEPPGTQYF
-,TRBV19,TRBD2,TRBJ2-3,TGTGCCAGTAGTATTGGACTAGCGGGAACCGGGGATACGCAGTATTTT,CASSIGLAGTGDTQYF
once,TRBV9,-,TRBJ1-3,TGTGCCAGCAGCGTACAGGAGGCAGCCGATGGAAACACCATATATTTT,CASSVQEAADGNTIYF
-,TRBV5-8,-,TRBJ2-7,TGTGCCAGCAGCTTATACAGGGTGTTACCATCCTACGAGCAGTACTTC,CASSLYRVLPSYEQYF
-,TRBV5-4,TRBD1,TRBJ1-2,TGTGCCAGCAGCTTGGCGGGACAGCGAAACTATGGCTACACCTTC,CASSLAGQRNYGYTF
-,TRBV18,-,TRBJ2-1,TGTGCCAGCTCACCACCTACATTGGGGAGGGAGCAGTTCTTC,CASSPPTLGREQFF
-,TRBV18,TRBD2,TRBJ2-5,TGTGCCAGCTCACCACGCGGGGGGCAAGAGACCCAGTACTTC,CASSPRGGQETQYF
few,TRBV4-2,TRBD2,TRBJ2-1,TGTGCCAGCAGCCAAGATCAACTAGCGGGGGGTGAGCAGTTCTTC,CASSQDQLAGGEQFF
-,TRBV18,TRBD1,TRBJ1-3,TGTGCCAGCTCACCCCCAGACAGGGGTGCTGGAAACACCATATATTTT,CASSPPDRGAGNTIYF
-,TRBV11-2,-,TRBJ2-7,TGTGCCAGCAGCTCCCGAGGAGCCCCACGCGAGCAGTACTTC,CASSSRGAPREQYF
-,TRBV9,TRBD1,TRBJ2-5,TGTGCCAGCAGCGTAGAGGGAACAGGGGGCGTCGAGACCCAGTACTTC,CASSVEGTGGVETQYF
few,TRBV6-2/TRBV6-3,-,TRBJ1-1,TGTGCCAGCAGTTATCACAGGCGAATGAACACTGAAGCTTTCTTT,CASSYHRRMNTEAFF
-,TRBV18,-,TRBJ1-1,TGTGCCAGCTCACCACCTCATCTTGGGCAGAACACTGAAGCTTTCTTT,CASSPPHLGQNTEAFF
-,TRBV5-5,-,TRBJ1-5,TGTGCCAGCAGCTTGTGGCAGGACAATCAGCCCCAGCATTTT,CASSLWQDNQPQHF
-,TRBV5-1,-,TRBJ1-4,TGCGCCAGCTCCCGCTCGGGGGAAACTAATGAAAAACTGTTTTTT,CASSRSGETNEKLFF
-,TRBV29-1,TRBD1,TRBJ1-2,TGCAGCGTTGAAATGCGCACAGGGGGCTTC,CSVEMRTGGF
few,TRBV19,-,TRBJ1-1,TGTGCCAGTAGTATAGATCCAGCGGAACGAAAAGCTTTCTTT,CASSIDPAERKAFF
-,TRBV19,TRBD1,TRBJ2-2,TGTGCCAGTAGTGGGACAGGGATTATAACCGGGGAGCTGTTTTTT,CASSGTGIITGELFF
-,TRBV19,TRBD1,TRBJ1-1,TGTGCCAGTACCGGACAGGGAAGTAGGGCTTTCTTT,CASTGQGSRAFF
once,TRBV5-1,-,TRBJ1-1,TGCGCCAGCAGTTTGGAACGGTCGAACACTGAAGCTTTCTTT,CASSLERSNTEAFF
-,TRBV7-8,TRBD2,TRBJ2-5,TGTGCCAGCAGCTTAGTTCTAGCGGTCCAAGAGACCCAGTACTTC,CASSLVLAVQETQYF
-,TRBV15,TRBD2,TRBJ2-1,TGTGCCACCAGCAGAGATGTCGGCGGGGGGGCCCAGAATGAGCAGTTCTTC,CATSRDVGGGAQNEQFF
-,TRBV14,-,TRBJ1-4,TGTGCCAGCAGCCAAGATGACCAGGGGTCTATAATTAATGAAAAACTGTTTTTT,CASSQDDQGSIINEKLFF
-,TRBV20-1,TRBD1,TRBJ2-2,TGCAGTGCTAGTCGCAGGGGGCGCACCGGGGAGCTGTTTTTT,CSASRRGRTGELFF
-,TRBV7-9,-,TRBJ2-1,TGTGCCAGCAGCCCCGACATCCCCAATGAGCAGTTCTTC,CASSPDIPNEQFF
-,TRBV7-8,-,TRBJ2-3,TGTGCCAGCAGCTTAGCTCGGACTCTAAACACAGATACGCAGTATTTT,CASSLARTLNTDTQYF
-,TRBV5-1,-,TRBJ1-1,TGCGCCAGCAGCCCGAAAGCCCGGGGTGGCACTGAAGCTTTCTTT,CASSPKARGGTEAFF
-,TRBV6-5,TRBD2,TRBJ2-2,TGTGCCAGCAGTAGGACTAGCGCCACCGGGGAGCTGTTTTTT,CASSRTSATGELFF
-,TRBV6-5,TRBD2,TRBJ2-1,TGTGCCAGCAGGCCCCCGGGGGGGTATTACAATGAGCAGTTCTTC,CASRPPGGYYNEQFF
-,TRBV2,TRBD1,TRBJ2-3,TGTGCCAGCAATCAACAGGGGCCAAGACCTAAACTTTGGGATACGCAGTATTTT,CASNQQGPRPKLWDTQYF
-,TRBV7-2,-,TRBJ1-1,TGTGCCAGCGCCCAAGTGGGGAGGAGCACTGAAGCTTTCTTT,CASAQVGRSTEAFF
-,TRBV28,TRBD2,TRBJ2-1,TGTGCCAGCAGTACCGGGACTAGCTCCTACAATGAGCAGTTCTTC,CASSTGTSSYNEQFF
-,TRBV20-1,-,TRBJ2-3,TGCAGTGCTAGTATTCCCCCCGGGACAGATACGCAGTATTTT,CSASIPPGTDTQYF
-,TRBV28,TRBD1,TRBJ1-5,TGTGCCAGCAGTTCGACAGGGTCCAATCAGCCCCAGCATTTT,CASSSTGSNQPQHF
once,TRBV6-6,-,TRBJ1-4,TGTGCCAGCAGTTACTTAGGGGTTCGAACTAATGAAAAACTGTTTTTT,CASSYLGVRTNEKLFF
-,TRBV5-4,TRBD1,TRBJ2-3,TGTGCCAGCAGCTTCGGACAGGGCACAGATACGCAGTATTTT,CASSFGQGTDTQYF
-,TRBV11-2,TRBD2,TRBJ2-2,TGTGCCAGCAGCTTCGATCATGCGGGAGCGGGGGAGCTGTTTTTT,CASSFDHAGAGELFF
-,TRBV7-8,TRBD2,TRBJ2-1,TGTGCCAGCAGCCCAGGGGCGGGGGGCTTCCCCTCCTACAATGAGCAGTTCTTC,CASSPGAGGFPSYNEQFF
-,TRBV7-2,TRBD2,TRBJ2-3,TGTGCCAGCACCTCTCGGGGGGAGAAGTCAGATACGCAGTATTTT,CASTSRGEKSDTQYF
-,TRBV7-2,TRBD2,TRBJ2-3,TGTGCCAGCAAGCGGGGGGGCACAGATACGCAGTATTTT,CASKRGGTDTQYF
-,TRBV28,-,TRBJ2-7,TGTGCCAGCAGTTTACAAAGGACACTCTCCTACGAGCAGTACTTC,CASSLQRTLSYEQYF
-,TRBV6-2/TRBV6-3,TRBD1,TRBJ1-2,TGTGCCAGCAGTTTAACAGGGGACTATGGCTACACCTTC,CASSLTGDYGYTF
-,TRBV4-1,-,TRBJ2-5,TGCGCCAGCAGCCAAGAGGGAGGCCCACAAGAGACCCAGTACTTC,CASSQEGGPQETQYF
-,TRBV9,TRBD1,TRBJ2-5,TGTGCCAGCAGCCACAGCAGGGGGCGAGGGGAAGAGACCCAGTACTTC,CASSHSRGRGEETQYF
-,TRBV6-5,-,TRBJ1-2,TGTGCCAGCCAGAGGTCGGGGGTAGAAAACTATGGCTACACCTTC,CASQRSGVENYGYTF
once,TRBV28,-,TRBJ1-2,TGTGCCAGCAGTTTATATGGGGCGCCTTTTCCTGATGGCTACACCTTC,CASSLYGAPFPDGYTF
-,TRBV6-1,-,TRBJ2-4,TGTGCCAGCAGTGAAGCAGGGGGAGTAGACATTCAGTACTTC,CASSEAGGVDIQYF
-,TRBV4-1,-,TRBJ2-3,TGCGCCAGCAGCCAAGTTGGATCCGGGGGAGATACGCAGTATTTT,CASSQVGSGGDTQYF
-,TRBV7-9,TRBD2,TRBJ2-7,TGTGCCAGCAGCGAAACTAGCGGGGTCTCCGAGCAGTACTTC,CASSETSGVSEQYF